The present entry profiles one T cell receptor beta chain with its context. The antigen is not known. This record comes from a study of CD8 T cells in ankylosing spondylitis. The V gene end was trimmed by 0 bases and the J gene end by 8 bases; junction bases not matched to a gene: 13. This CDR3 comprises 17 residues. CDR1 SGHRS and CDR2 YFSETQ come from the germline V gene. Study-level results: A CD8+ phenotype characterized the disease-linked clones, which were relatively rare in peripheral blood. What appeared characteristic of ankylosing spondylitis blood was a TCR beta motif of fewer than ten highly homologous variants.

TCRdb re-analysed the 5' RACE reads in MiXCR, keeping a single row per CDR3 protein. The sample has about 390,000 distinct CDR3 sequences, 20% to 25% seen once. The source is a male donor with ankylosing spondylitis. The chain combines TRBV5-1 with TRBJ2-1, with TRBD2 identical over 8 bases. Sequencing was done on a sample of blood, either unsorted or a sorted T cell fraction (not recorded which). This CDR3 reads CASSLARGAGVIDEQFF. For the CDR3, the DNA is TGCGCCAGCAGCTTGGCCCGGGGAGCGGGAGTCATAGATGAGCAGTTCTTC. Using reference TRBV5-1 and TRBJ2-1 for the parts outside the CDR3, the full variable domain is KAGVTQTPRYLIKTRGQQVTLSCSPISGHRSVSWYQQTPGQGLQFLFEYFSETQRNKGNFPGRFSGRQFSNSRSEMNVSTLELGDSALYLCASSLARGAGVIDEQFFGPGTRLTVL.